Below, one T cell receptor beta chain is given with its context. It lacks a known antigen. Base qualities are not provided; no much larger clone lies one nucleotide away. In total, 666 healthy bone marrow donors made up the cohort. All cohort members were sampled while nominally healthy, although unrecorded immune exposures were likely present. The donor tested CMV seropositive, placing the donor among the 290 or so seropositive members of the cohort. A peripheral blood sample was collected from each donor, and TCR beta sequencing was performed on peripheral blood mononuclear cells. The Qiagen DNeasy Blood Extraction Kit was used to extract genomic DNA from the blood cell samples. This sample stems from a study of cytomegalovirus exposure and HLA in healthy donors (dated by TCRdb to the late 2010s). Broadly, across the study: According to an earlier analysis of a few hundred of the donors, 200 million or so T cells yielded 117 million unique TCR beta sequences and about 300 Gb of sequence data. A later genetic analysis took genome-wide SNP genotypes for about three fifths of the 666 donors and used that subset as a discovery cohort. The number of donors typed differed by locus, with roughly 620-640 for A, B, C, DRB1 and DQB1, 522 for DQA1, 606 for DPA1, and approximately 470 for DPB1. The study combined high-throughput TCR immunosequencing, statistical association of individual TCRs with disease status, and machine learning to predict cytomegalovirus infection status. HLA typing covered class I and class II loci at four-digit resolution. In addition to the first cohort of hundreds of subjects, a separate validation cohort of approximately 120 different subjects was used. Among around 400 genotyped donors of the cohort, an average of around 240,000 unique TCR beta nucleotide sequences were sequenced per donor, around 20% of them non-productive. The study aimed to test whether signatures of past pathogen exposure could be identified by cataloging public T cell receptors. The study profiled the T cell repertoires of 500 to 800 subjects by immunosequencing and related them to cytomegalovirus serostatus. Donor age, sex, ethnicity and CMV serostatus were compiled together with the repertoire data. An earlier analysis of 450 to 750 of the donors used high-throughput TCR beta sequencing to judge whether each TCR beta V gene segment behaved as functional or pseudogenic. Because of strong linkage in the cohort, four or five DR-DQ haplotypes were treated as single units for association and clustering. Approximately 300 gigabases of sequencing data and 91 million or so unique TCR sequences made up an early release that covered fewer than 650 HLA-typed donors. Of the 398 genotyped donors, approximately 83% fell in the genetic ancestry cluster associated with self-reported Caucasian donors. Rather than drawing on any new phenotypic data, the later analysis identified candidate immune exposures from TCR beta sequences and the way those sequences occurred across donors. All discovery cohort repertoires had been generated on a single sequencing platform. A later analysis re-examined previously published TCR beta repertoires from 610 or so donors and added high-resolution HLA genotyping to investigate patterns of TCR occurrence.

The CDR3 runs 12 residues from the cysteine to the phenylalanine. The retained sequence is limited to the CDR3, 36 bases, with the frame set at the first base. Per the germline V gene, SGDLS is the CDR1 and YYNGEE is the CDR2. V lost 7 bases and J lost 4 bases, and the count of bases not matched to a germline gene is 4. What the study reported, not specific to this receptor: Because the 87-base-pair reads could not distinguish some IMGT-functional V segments, including TRBV6-2 and TRBV6-3, those segments were excluded. According to a later analysis, TCR association rates differed among HLA loci, with DRB1 alleles showing the most associated TCRs and HLA-C alleles showing the fewest. The study listed 150 to 200 TCR beta chains as associated with cytomegalovirus. In an earlier analysis of fewer than 700 of the donors, most TCR beta V segments appeared in productive rearrangements about 87% or about 30% of the time, broadly matching IMGT annotations. According to a later analysis, most CMV-associated TCR beta chains appeared to be HLA-restricted, and the HLA associations seemed to be driven largely by CMV exposure. Because HLA typing was unavailable for some donors at each locus, only the typed subset was used in association tests. In a later analysis, HLA-associated TCR beta chains showed more clonal expansion and lower generation probabilities than non-associated chains that were equally common. It was suggested by the authors that the approach could potentially be generalized to other disease states and immunological phenotypes. Assigning TCR associations to individual alleles was difficult when HLA alleles, especially DR and DQ, strongly co-occurred. Most TCR sequences were observed very rarely across donors, whereas some public TCRs were present in many individuals. Specific HLA alleles were associated with roughly 16,000 TCR beta sequences at a false discovery rate of 0.05 in a later analysis. An association between a missense DCLRE1C variant and V-gene and J-gene trimming of TCR beta chains was found in a later genetic analysis and replicated in an independent cohort. A group of highly shared sequence variants was considered likely to be a technical artifact of the sequencing pipeline. In this cohort, only TCR beta chains were sequenced, and detectable features were limited by the absence of alpha or paired-chain data. The only immune exposure information available for the cohort was CMV serostatus. The earlier analysis of 587 of the donors excluded 15 to 20 rarely observed V segments, including chromosome 9 orphons, because counts were too low. Compared with the approximately 720-donor mean, donors in an Asian-associated ancestry cluster had fewer N-insertions in productive TCRs, according to a later genetic analysis. A further reported finding was that TCR beta sequences accurately predicted the HLA-A and HLA-B alleles for most subjects in the first cohort. The presence/absence analyses assumed that sequencing depth was roughly uniform across donors, and that assumption may not be true. In a later analysis, several top co-occurrence clusters were reported to appear linked to parvovirus B19, influenza, CMV and Epstein-Barr virus. Linkage disequilibrium might explain the correlated functional status among segregating V segments, but an unknown experimental factor could not be ruled out. The classifier was reported to diagnose cytomegalovirus status with high specificity and sensitivity in both the original and validation cohorts. A few of the identified cytomegalovirus-associated TCR beta chains were confirmed in vitro to be specific for cytomegalovirus antigens.

The library was built by means of the immunoSEQ multiplex PCR assay. For the multiplex PCR, a mixture combining 60 forward primers for TCR Vbeta segments and 13 reverse primers for TCR Jbeta segments was used. A multiplex PCR assay on genomic DNA amplified the CDR3 region of rearranged TCR beta genes. The Illumina HiSeq System was used to sequence the amplified TCR beta libraries as 87-base-pair reads. The original methods were these. In a later analysis, 70 million to 95 million unique TCR beta chains were counted across the roughly 610 repertoires, and around 10 million of these chains were shared by at least two donors. To remove PCR and sequencing errors, raw reads were error-corrected and collapsed into unique sequences using a nearest-neighbor algorithm that merged closely related sequences. CDR3 sequences were aligned to IMGT reference sequences to assign V, D and J gene segments. Each retained sequence needed at least a six-nucleotide match to both a V gene segment and a J gene segment. A rearrangement was called productive if the CDR3 had no stop codons and remained in frame with V and J, and every other rearrangement was called non-productive. Following IMGT convention, CDR3 was defined as the stretch from the second conserved V-encoded cysteine up to the conserved J-encoded phenylalanine. The earlier analysis of about 590 of the donors excluded sequences that lacked an unambiguous match to a single V gene segment. An earlier analysis of over 450 of the donors classified V segments as functional when productive rearrangements were above 56.7% and as segregating when the standard deviation between donors was above 5%. A statistical classification framework was built to diagnose cytomegalovirus status from the catalog of TCR beta chain sequences. In a later analysis, TCR nucleotide sequences were compared against IMGT/GENE-DB human TR gene sequences so that V and J genes could be assigned. A later analysis assigned CDR3 sequences and most-parsimonious VDJ recombination scenarios with the TCRdist pipeline. In a later analysis, every TCR beta chain was defined by the combination of its CDR3 amino acid sequence and its V-gene family, and reads without a unique V-gene family were dropped. To address suspected cross-contamination and a sequencing artifact, a later analysis removed several hundred highly shared, low-generation-probability nucleotide sequences. In a later analysis, a clonal expansion index for each public chain was calculated from normalized within-repertoire ranks of inferred template counts. In a later analysis, generation probabilities were computed with a VDJ recombination model fitted to out-of-frame rearrangements, and the resulting probabilities were checked against IGoR. Hypergeometric tests were used in a later analysis to score TCR-TCR, TCR-HLA and TCR-CMV co-occurrence, with a repertoire-size bias correction applied to the TCR pairs. False discovery rates were estimated in a later analysis by permuting HLA or CMV assignments 20 times. In a later analysis, co-occurring TCRs were grouped using DBSCAN, and TCRdist sequence similarity was added for clustering within HLA-allele-positive subsets. Repertoires with fewer than 30,000 or more than 120,000 public chains were left out of co-occurrence clustering, as were five repertoires with anomalous nucleotide sharing. TCRdb limited this immuneACCESS table to in-frame rearrangements with V and J called. A share of clones is missing; checked studies link under half to unresolved V genes, and the rest is unexplained. That table is the source of V, J and clone size, and D and trimming were worked out from the DNA. The sample yields under 200,000 clones; approximately 80% were counted once. Together, the top ten hold 5% to 7% of the sample.

Material: PBMCs. This sequence was found in a man aged 50 to 60 in good health and CMV-seropositive. The chain joins TRBV9 to TRBJ1-2; TRBD1 aligns with 7 central bases. The CDR3 in this case is CASSRTGYGYTF. Read as DNA, the sequence is TGTGCCAGCTCCCGGACAGGCTATGGCTACACCTTC.